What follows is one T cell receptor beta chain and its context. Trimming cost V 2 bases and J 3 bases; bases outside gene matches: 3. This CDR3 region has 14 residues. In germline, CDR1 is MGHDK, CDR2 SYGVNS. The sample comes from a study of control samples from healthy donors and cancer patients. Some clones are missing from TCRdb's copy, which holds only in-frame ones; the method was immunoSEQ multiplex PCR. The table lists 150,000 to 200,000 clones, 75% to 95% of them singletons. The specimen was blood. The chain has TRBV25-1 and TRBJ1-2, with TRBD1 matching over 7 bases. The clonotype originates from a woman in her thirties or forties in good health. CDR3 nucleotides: TGTGCCAGCAGTGAACCCACAGGGGACTATGGCTACACCTTC. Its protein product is CASSEPTGDYGYTF.